This T cell receptor (beta chain) was captured in a study of cytomegalovirus exposure and HLA in healthy donors. Study summary: Assignment to the Caucasian-associated ancestry cluster applied to approximately 80% of the approximately 380 genotyped donors. Notes on the study in general: Sequence variants that were highly shared formed a cluster that was likely a sequencing artifact.

CDR1 and CDR2 from the germline V gene are SEHNR and FQNEAQ (reference sequence). The CDR3 is 13 amino acids. V lost 5 bases to trimming and J lost 11 bases, with 18 bases between them. Only a few counts were recorded for this clone. No antigen is known for it. Amplification used 60 Vbeta primers and 13 Jbeta primers. The protocol was immunoSEQ multiplex PCR, while the TCRdb copy is restricted to in-frame clones and leaves out a portion. The table shows about 98,000 clones, with 75% to 85% occurring only once. Sequencing used PBMCs. This clonotype was obtained from a man between 18 and 35 years old in good health and CMV-seropositive. The chain recombines TRBV7-9 with TRBJ1-1; D is ambiguous. The CDR3 protein is CASSPQPPVEAFF. In DNA form, the CDR3 reads TGTGCCAGCAGCCCTCAACCCCCCGTGGAGGCTTTCTTT.